Listed below are T cell receptor beta chains from one sample, sequenced in a study of T cells in Graves' hyperthyroidism and ophthalmopathy. MiXCR, applied by TCRdb to the multiplex PCR reads, yields one record per CDR3 protein. The sample contains a few hundred thousand distinct CDR3 sequences, roughly 13% of which appear only once. Sample: blood. These receptor sequences come from a man aged 25 to 45 with Graves' hyperthyroidism that later progressed to Graves' ophthalmopathy. Both conserved end residues are part of each CDR3. A D gene is named only where the DNA matches it firmly. Only part of the rows carry a size: once, few, many, or a class if the clone is expanded.

j_call: TRBJ1-3; v_call: TRBV28; clone_size: many; d_call: NA; cdr3_nt: TGTGCCAGCAGTTTGGATCAATCTGGAAACACCATATATTTT; cdr3_aa: CASSLDQSGNTIYF
j_call: TRBJ2-7; v_call: TRBV5-1; clone_size: NA; d_call: TRBD2; cdr3_nt: TGCGCCAGCAGCTTGATATCTGCGGGGGGGGACGAGCAGTACTTC; cdr3_aa: CASSLISAGGDEQYF
j_call: TRBJ2-5; v_call: TRBV6-1; clone_size: many; d_call: NA; cdr3_nt: TGTGCCAGCAGTGAAGCGCGGGCGGACTGGGAGACCCAGTACTTC; cdr3_aa: CASSEARADWETQYF
j_call: TRBJ2-7; v_call: TRBV27; clone_size: many; d_call: NA; cdr3_nt: TGTGCCAGCAGTCCACGGACAGCGACCCAATACGAGCAGTACTTC; cdr3_aa: CASSPRTATQYEQYF
j_call: TRBJ1-4; v_call: TRBV28; clone_size: many; d_call: NA; cdr3_nt: TGTGCCAGCAAGGAGGGGACGGGAAAACTGTTTTTT; cdr3_aa: CASKEGTGKLFF
j_call: TRBJ2-2; v_call: TRBV10-3; clone_size: NA; d_call: NA; cdr3_nt: TGTGCCACCGCCGACCAGAACACCGGGGAGCTGTTTTTT; cdr3_aa: CATADQNTGELFF
j_call: TRBJ2-5; v_call: TRBV20-1; clone_size: many; d_call: NA; cdr3_nt: TGCAGTGCTAGAGATCAGAGGGGGGCTGGAGAGACCCAGTACTTC; cdr3_aa: CSARDQRGAGETQYF
j_call: TRBJ1-2; v_call: TRBV2; clone_size: many; d_call: NA; cdr3_nt: TGTGCCAGCAGTGAGGCCGGGACACTGATCTATGGCTACACCTTC; cdr3_aa: CASSEAGTLIYGYTF
j_call: TRBJ2-7; v_call: TRBV20-1; clone_size: many; d_call: NA; cdr3_nt: TGCAGTGCTAGAATCGAAGCAGGTGCTTGGAGGAGCGAGCAGTACTTC; cdr3_aa: CSARIEAGAWRSEQYF
j_call: TRBJ2-6; v_call: TRBV27; clone_size: few; d_call: NA; cdr3_nt: TGTGCCAGTACAGACTCTGGGGCCAACGTCCTGACTTTC; cdr3_aa: CASTDSGANVLTF
j_call: TRBJ2-7; v_call: TRBV11-2; clone_size: many; d_call: NA; cdr3_nt: TGTGCCAGCAGCTTATCAGGGTTTGGGGAGCAGTACTTC; cdr3_aa: CASSLSGFGEQYF
j_call: TRBJ2-1; v_call: TRBV9; clone_size: NA; d_call: NA; cdr3_nt: TGTGCCAGCAGCGTAGCTACAGAGCAGTTCTTC; cdr3_aa: CASSVATEQFF
j_call: TRBJ2-7; v_call: TRBV20-1; clone_size: NA; d_call: NA; cdr3_nt: TGCAGTGCTCCCGACACCTCCTACGAGCAGTACTTC; cdr3_aa: CSAPDTSYEQYF
j_call: TRBJ1-1; v_call: TRBV9; clone_size: NA; d_call: NA; cdr3_nt: TGTGCCAGCAGCGTTAACACAGCCCCGAACACTGAAGCTTTCTTT; cdr3_aa: CASSVNTAPNTEAFF
j_call: TRBJ2-1; v_call: TRBV12-3/TRBV12-4; clone_size: NA; d_call: TRBD2; cdr3_nt: TGTGCCAGCAGTTTCCCTAGCGGATATTCCTACAATGAGCAGCTCTTC; cdr3_aa: CASSFPSGYSYNEQLF
j_call: TRBJ2-1; v_call: TRBV2; clone_size: NA; d_call: NA; cdr3_nt: TGTGCCAGCAGTTCAGACTACAGGGTTATTGAGCAGTTCTTC; cdr3_aa: CASSSDYRVIEQFF
j_call: TRBJ1-6; v_call: TRBV12-3/TRBV12-4; clone_size: NA; d_call: NA; cdr3_nt: TGTGCCAGCACCTTGACAGTCTATAATTCACCCCTCCACTTT; cdr3_aa: CASTLTVYNSPLHF
j_call: TRBJ2-7; v_call: TRBV29-1; clone_size: NA; d_call: NA; cdr3_nt: TGCAGCGTTTCGTTCTTCAACCCCTACGAGCAGTACTTC; cdr3_aa: CSVSFFNPYEQYF
j_call: TRBJ2-2; v_call: TRBV13; clone_size: few; d_call: NA; cdr3_nt: TGTGCCAGCAGCCAGAGGCGCGGGGAGCTGTTTTTT; cdr3_aa: CASSQRRGELFF
j_call: TRBJ2-7; v_call: TRBV28; clone_size: many; d_call: TRBD1; cdr3_nt: TGTGCCAGCAGAGCTTATCGACAGGGGTTCTACGAGCAGTACTTC; cdr3_aa: CASRAYRQGFYEQYF
j_call: TRBJ2-2; v_call: TRBV29-1; clone_size: once; d_call: NA; cdr3_nt: TGCAGCGTACATCCGGGACAGAACACCGGGGAGCTGTTTTTT; cdr3_aa: CSVHPGQNTGELFF